A single sample gave rise to the 2 T cell receptor beta chains below, sequenced in a study of somatic mutations in cytotoxic T cells in rheumatoid arthritis. The repertoire was sequenced with immunoSEQ multiplex PCR; TCRdb's copy has only in-frame clones and lacks some. The sample includes under 5,000 clones, around 78% seen only once; the top ten take about 67%. The material was CD8+ T cells sorted from blood, obtained at a follow-up visit. All receptors come from a man in his forties with rheumatoid arthritis.

The chain couples TRBV7-9 to TRBJ2-5; D unresolved. V was cut by 2 bases and J by 3 bases, with 7 bases left in between. The CDR3 runs to 13 residues. Germline V gives CDR1 SEHNR, CDR2 FQNEAQ (reference sequence). The CDR3 sequence: CASSLSVKETQYF. The CDR3 DNA is TGTGCCAGCAGCTTATCTGTAAAAGAGACCCAGTACTTC. Looking up the rest from reference TRBV7-9 and TRBJ2-5 gives the full variable domain: DTGVSQNPRHKITKRGQNVTFRCDPISEHNRLYWYRQTLGQGPEFLTYFQNEAQLEKSRLLSDRFSAERPKGSFSTLEIQRTEQGDSAMYLCASSLSVKETQYFGPGTRLLVL.

Written as DNA, the CDR3 is TGCGCCAGCAGCCAAGAAGCCAGGGGGAGATACGAGCAGTACTTC. Protein sequence: CASSQEARGRYEQYF. The J gene is TRBJ2-7, the V gene TRBV4-3, with 7 bases that match TRBD1. The ends lost 0 bases at V and 4 bases at J; junction bases unmatched: 6. Germline V lookup: CDR1 LGHNA, CDR2 YSLEER. The CDR3 length is 15 residues.